This TCR beta chain was captured by sequencing in a study of blood T cell repertoires in COVID-19. Study context: The United States, Italy and Spain supplied acute and convalescent COVID-19 samples. Nucleic acid was either cDNA or gDNA, and it came from T cells, B-cell-depleted T cells, or PBMCs.

Original processing methods: Amplification with reference gene primers provided the estimates of nucleated cell counts. Data came from immunoSEQ multiplex PCR; TCRdb stores just in-frame clones and leaves some out. V and J calls and clone size are those listed in that table; D and trimming were worked out from the DNA. The sample has 50,000 to 65,000 clones; roughly 86% are singletons. The CDR3 is 14 amino acids. The ends were cut back, 1 base at V and 7 bases at J, with 11 bases in the middle. The V gene's germline CDR1 is SGHRS and CDR2 YFSETQ. This TCR was sampled from a man aged 45-65 years with active COVID-19. The chain is built from TRBV5-1 and TRBJ1-4, with a possible D match to TRBD1 (6 bases). The sample was peripheral blood. CDR3 coding DNA: TGCGCCAGCAGCTTGTGGGACAACGCTGAAAAACTGTTTTTT. Its translation is CASSLWDNAEKLFF.